The entry below gives a single TCR beta chain sequence along with its context. Antigen: not known. The assay was immunoSEQ multiplex PCR, and TCRdb's table has in-frame clones only and misses some. The data contain fewer than 100,000 clones, approximately 93% of them singletons. CD4+CD25+CD127- Tregs, CD4+CD25- non-Tregs, CD4 and CD8 cells were sorted. The CDR3 length is 16 residues. The germline gives CDR1 SGHNT, CDR2 YENEEA. Unmatched junction bases numbered 7, after V lost 4 bases and J lost 1 base. These data originate in a study of Tregs in tolerant kidney transplant recipients. Study results and limitations: Tregs expanded with activated donor B cells seemed most donor-specific. Changing PCR primers prevented nucleotide comparison between some patients' samples. Tolerant patients' donor-specific Tregs expanded beyond overall Tregs, suggesting antigen-driven growth.

The TCR comes from a human donor who received a combined kidney and bone marrow transplant. This chain links TRBV11-3 with TRBJ2-1; 7 bases map to TRBD2. The sequencing used CD4+ T cells from blood, collected before the transplant. The CDR3, as DNA: TGTGCCAGCAGCTCTCGACTAGCTGGGTCCTACAATGAGCAGTTCTTC. Protein product: CASSSRLAGSYNEQFF.